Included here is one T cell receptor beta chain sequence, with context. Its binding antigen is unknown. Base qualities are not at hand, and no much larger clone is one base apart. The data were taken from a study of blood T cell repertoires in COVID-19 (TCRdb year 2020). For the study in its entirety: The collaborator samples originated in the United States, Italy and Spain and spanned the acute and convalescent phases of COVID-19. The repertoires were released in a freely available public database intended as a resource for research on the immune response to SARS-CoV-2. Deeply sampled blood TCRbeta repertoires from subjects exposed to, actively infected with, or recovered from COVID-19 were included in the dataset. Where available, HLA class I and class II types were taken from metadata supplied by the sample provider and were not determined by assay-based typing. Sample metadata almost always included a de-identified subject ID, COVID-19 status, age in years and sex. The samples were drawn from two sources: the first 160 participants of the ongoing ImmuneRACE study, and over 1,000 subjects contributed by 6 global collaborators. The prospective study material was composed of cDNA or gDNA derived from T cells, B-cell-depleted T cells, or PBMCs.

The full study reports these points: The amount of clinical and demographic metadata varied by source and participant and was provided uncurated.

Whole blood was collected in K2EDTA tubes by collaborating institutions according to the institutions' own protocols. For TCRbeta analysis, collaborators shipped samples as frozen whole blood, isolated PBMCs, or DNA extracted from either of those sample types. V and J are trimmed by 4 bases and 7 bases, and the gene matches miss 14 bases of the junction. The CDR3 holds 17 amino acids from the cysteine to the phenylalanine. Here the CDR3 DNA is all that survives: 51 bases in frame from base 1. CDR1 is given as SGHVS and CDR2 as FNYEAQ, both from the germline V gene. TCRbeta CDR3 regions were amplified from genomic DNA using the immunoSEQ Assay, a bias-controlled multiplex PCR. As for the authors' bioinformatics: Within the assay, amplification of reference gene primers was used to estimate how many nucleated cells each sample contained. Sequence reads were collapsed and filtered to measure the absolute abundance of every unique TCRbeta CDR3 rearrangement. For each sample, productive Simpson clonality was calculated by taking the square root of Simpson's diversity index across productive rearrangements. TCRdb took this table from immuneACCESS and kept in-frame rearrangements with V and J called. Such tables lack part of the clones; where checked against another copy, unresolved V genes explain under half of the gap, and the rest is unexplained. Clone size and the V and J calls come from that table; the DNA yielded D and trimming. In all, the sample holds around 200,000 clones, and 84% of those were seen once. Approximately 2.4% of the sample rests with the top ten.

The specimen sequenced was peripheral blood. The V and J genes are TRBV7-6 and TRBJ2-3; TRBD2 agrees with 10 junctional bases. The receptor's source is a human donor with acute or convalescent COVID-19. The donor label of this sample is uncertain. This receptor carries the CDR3 CASSWAASGRNVNTQYF. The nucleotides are TGTGCCAGCAGCTGGGCTGCTAGCGGGAGAAATGTAAATACGCAGTATTTT.